Shown below are 14 T cell receptor beta chains from a single sample sequenced in a study of neoadjuvant anti-PD-1 for oral cavity cancer. The time point is: after neoadjuvant nivolumab, at surgical resection. Sequencing used immunoSEQ multiplex PCR; TCRdb keeps in-frame clones, though not all of them. The sample comprises approximately 10,000 clones, more than 60% of which are singletons, and 4% rests with the top ten. Sample: PBMCs, taken after nivolumab (anti-PD-1) treatment. The receptors were gathered from a person between 40 and 79 years old with oral cavity squamous cell carcinoma.

CDR3 coding DNA: TGTGCCAGCAGCCTAGCGGGAGGGACGAACAATGAGCAGTTCTTC. As protein: CASSLAGGTNNEQFF. The rearrangement uses TRBV14 and TRBJ2-1, with TRBD2 matching 11 bases. Germline CDR1 SGHDN, CDR2 FVKESK. The CDR3 totals 15 residues. V dropped 4 bases and J dropped 5; count of bases not matched to a gene: 4.

The table lists this clone with a count of one. The rearrangement links TRBV5-6 to TRBJ2-3; D gene unclear. Germline V gene sequence: CDR1 SGHDT, CDR2 YYEEEE. The CDR3 runs 17 residues. The ends were cut back, 0 bases at V and 1 base at J, with 15 bases in the middle. The CDR3 sequence is CASSLGGRVSRTDTQYF. Here the CDR3 DNA reads TGTGCCAGCAGCTTGGGGGGAAGGGTGAGTCGCACAGATACGCAGTATTTT.

V gene TRBV7-9 combines with J gene TRBJ1-5; 7 nucleotides line up with TRBD1. Germline loops: CDR1 SEHNR, CDR2 FQNEAQ (reference sequence). This CDR3 region has 15 residues. Trimming cost V 5 bases and J 2 bases; bases outside gene matches: 6. CDR3 sequence (DNA): TGTGCCAGCAGCACGACAGGGAATGGCAATCAGCCCCAGCATTTT. Encoded protein: CASSTTGNGNQPQHF. Full variable domain (remainder filled in from reference TRBV7-9 and TRBJ1-5): DTGVSQNPRHKITKRGQNVTFRCDPISEHNRLYWYRQTLGQGPEFLTYFQNEAQLEKSRLLSDRFSAERPKGSFSTLEIQRTEQGDSAMYLCASSTTGNGNQPQHFGDGTRLSIL.

J is TRBJ1-6 and V is TRBV9, with D uncertain. Germline CDR1 is SGDLS and CDR2 is YYNGEE. Trimming took off 4 bases at V and 1 base at J, with 9 bases between the two ends. The CDR3 extends over 15 amino acids. In DNA form, the CDR3 reads TGTGCCAGCAGCCGACTGGGATCCTATAATTCACCCCTCCACTTT. It translates to CASSRLGSYNSPLHF.

This clone showed up just a few times. The genes are TRBV28 and TRBJ1-2; 7 nucleotides line up with TRBD1. The V segment lost 5 bases and the J segment 5 bases; nucleotides outside the gene matches: 2. This CDR3 is built from 12 residues. Germline lookup yields CDR1 MDHEN and CDR2 SYDVKM. The chain's CDR3 is CASSGQVYGYTF. The CDR3 DNA is TGTGCCAGCAGTGGACAGGTATATGGCTACACCTTC.

The CDR3 loop is CASSSRQGPTTGELFF. The CDR3 nucleotides read TGTGCCAGCAGCAGCCGACAGGGGCCAACCACCGGGGAGCTGTTTTTT. The gene calls are TRBV7-8 and TRBJ2-2, with TRBD1 matching 8 bases. The CDR3 is 16 residues long. The germline gives CDR1 SGHVS, CDR2 FQNEAQ. V lost 5 bases to trimming and J lost 4 bases; unmatched junction nucleotides: 9.

By frequency in the sample, this clone is medium-sized. V is TRBV18 and J is TRBJ1-1; unclear D gene. The ends were cut back, 2 bases at V and 0 bases at J, with 16 bases in the middle. CDR1 and CDR2 from the germline V gene are KGHSH and LQKENI. This CDR3 has 17 amino acids. Here the CDR3 reads CASSPLPSDVMNTEAFF. CDR3 bases: TGTGCCAGCTCACCATTGCCAAGTGACGTAATGAACACTGAAGCTTTCTTT.

The genes are TRBV5-4 and TRBJ1-1; D gene unclear. The CDR3 covers 12 residues. V was shortened by 0 bases and J by 3 bases, with 3 bases between the two germline ends. Germline lookup yields CDR1 SGHNT and CDR2 YYREEE (reference sequence). CDR3 sequence reads: CASSLDYTEAFF. CDR3 in DNA: TGTGCCAGCAGCTTGGACTACACTGAAGCTTTCTTT.

The V and J genes are TRBV15 and TRBJ1-1; unclear D gene. CDR1 and CDR2 from the germline V gene are LNHNV and YYDKDF (reference sequence). The ends were cut back, 3 bases at V and 0 bases at J, with 14 bases in the middle. This CDR3 contains 16 residues. CDR3 sequence: CATSRGGVWVNTEAFF. As DNA, the CDR3 is TGTGCCACCAGCAGGGGAGGAGTTTGGGTGAACACTGAAGCTTTCTTT.

The chain links TRBV5-6 to TRBJ2-7; D gene ambiguous. From germline, CDR1 is SGHDT and CDR2 YYEEEE. V dropped 4 bases and J dropped 3 bases, with 14 bases sitting between them. The CDR3 runs to 14 residues. DNA of the CDR3: TGTGCCAGCAGCAAGGTACGCCTAAACTACGAGCAGTACTTC. Translating it yields CASSKVRLNYEQYF.

This clone appeared a single time. The chain carries TRBV29-1 and TRBJ2-5, with 7 bases lining up with TRBD1. This CDR3 comprises 13 residues. Germline CDR1 is SQVTM and CDR2 is ANQGSEA. V lost 6 bases and J lost 5; bases outside the gene matches: 9. The CDR3 DNA reads as TGCAGCGTGTTAACAGGGGCCATGGAGACCCAGTACTTC. Encoded protein: CSVLTGAMETQYF.

This clone has more than one count but fewer than ten. Different DNA sequences within this sample yield the same CDR3. The chain carries TRBV2 and TRBJ2-6, with D perhaps matching TRBD1 (5 bases). The V and J ends lost 4 bases and 0 bases respectively, with 7 bases between them. The germline CDR1 and CDR2 sequences are SNHLY and FYNNEI. There are 15 residues in the CDR3. Written as DNA, the CDR3 is TGTGCCAGCAGTGGTACAGGCTCTGGGGCCAACGTCCTGACTTTC. It encodes CASSGTGSGANVLTF.

The chain's CDR3 is CAISPGHNEQFF. The CDR3 nucleotides read TGTGCCATCTCCCCGGGTCACAATGAGCAGTTCTTC. The chain is built from TRBV10-3 and TRBJ2-1; D is ambiguous. V was pared by 8 bases and J by 5 bases, with 10 bases between. Per the germline V gene, CDR1 is ENHRY and CDR2 is SYGVKD. This CDR3 is 12 amino acids long.

This clone has only a few counts. The rearrangement uses TRBV11-2 and TRBJ2-3; D gene unclear. CDR3 length: 11 amino acids. Germline V gene sequence: CDR1 SGHAT, CDR2 FQNNGV. Trimming shortened V by 8 bases and J by 2 bases, and 5 bases separated the two germline ends. The CDR3 DNA is TGTGCCAGCTCTCTCACAGATACGCAGTATTTT. Translation: CASSLTDTQYF.